A single sample gave rise to the 2 T cell receptor beta chains below, sequenced in a study of blood T cell repertoires in COVID-19. TCRdb keeps only in-frame clones here, not all; method: immunoSEQ multiplex PCR. Among some 150,000 clones listed, approximately 85% were seen once. Sequencing was done on a sample of peripheral blood. The receptors were gathered from a man between 60 and 70 years old with COVID-19, enrolled during active disease.

The CDR3 sequence is CASSQGRLAGGRTDTQYF. As DNA, the CDR3 is TGTGCCAGCAGCCAAGGACGACTAGCGGGGGGGAGGACAGATACGCAGTATTTT. V is TRBV3-1 (or the pseudogene TRBV3-2) and J is TRBJ2-3; 14 bases fit TRBD2. The V gene end was trimmed by 1 base and the J gene end by 3 bases; junction bases not matched to a gene: 6. The CDR3 is 18 residues long. Per the germline V gene, CDR1 is LGHDT and CDR2 is YNNKEL (reference sequence).

This clone was detected a few times. The chain couples TRBV4-2 to TRBJ2-7; the match to TRBD2 covers 8 bases. This CDR3 has 15 residues. V gave up 0 bases and J gave up 6 bases; unmatched junction bases: 7. Germline assignment: CDR1 LGHNA and CDR2 YNFKEQ. CDR3 loop: CASSQDRGGRTEQYF. DNA for the CDR3: TGTGCCAGCAGCCAAGATCGCGGGGGGCGTACCGAGCAGTACTTC.